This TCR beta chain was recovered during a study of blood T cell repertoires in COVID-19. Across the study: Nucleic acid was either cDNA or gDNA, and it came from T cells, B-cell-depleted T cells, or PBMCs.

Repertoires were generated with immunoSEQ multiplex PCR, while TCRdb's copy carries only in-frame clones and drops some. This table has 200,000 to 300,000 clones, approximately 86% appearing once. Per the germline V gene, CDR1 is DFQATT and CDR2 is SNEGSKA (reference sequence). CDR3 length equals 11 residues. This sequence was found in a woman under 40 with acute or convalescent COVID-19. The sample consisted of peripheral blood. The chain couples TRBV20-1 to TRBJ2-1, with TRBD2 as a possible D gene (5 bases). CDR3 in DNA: TGCGGAGGAATTTGGGTTGGTGAGCAGTTCTTC. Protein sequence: CGGIWVGEQFF.